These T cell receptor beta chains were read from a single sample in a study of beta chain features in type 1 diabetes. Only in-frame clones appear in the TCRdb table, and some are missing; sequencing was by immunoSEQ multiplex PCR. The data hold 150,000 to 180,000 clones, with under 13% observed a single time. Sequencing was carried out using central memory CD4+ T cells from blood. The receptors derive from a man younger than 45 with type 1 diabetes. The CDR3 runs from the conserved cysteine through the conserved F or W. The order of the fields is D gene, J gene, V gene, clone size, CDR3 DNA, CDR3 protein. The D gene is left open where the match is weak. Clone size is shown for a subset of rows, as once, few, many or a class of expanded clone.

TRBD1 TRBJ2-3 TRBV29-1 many TGCAGCGTTGACAGGGGGCTGACCACAGATACGCAGTATTTT CSVDRGLTTDTQYF
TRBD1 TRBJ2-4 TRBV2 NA TGTGCCAGCAGGTCAGGCGGGACAGGGTACATTCAGTACTTC CASRSGGTGYIQYF
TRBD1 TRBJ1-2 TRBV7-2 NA TGTGCCAGCAGCTTAGGACCCCCGGGACAGGCTAACTATGGCTACACCTTC CASSLGPPGQANYGYTF
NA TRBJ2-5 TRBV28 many TGTGCCAGCAGTTTCCCCGACAGCTCCCAAGAGACCCAGTACTTC CASSFPDSSQETQYF
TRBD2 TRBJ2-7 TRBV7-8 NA TGTGCCAGCAGCTCGACACAGGGACTAGCCTCCCTGCAGTACTTC CASSSTQGLASLQYF
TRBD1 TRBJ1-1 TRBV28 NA TGTGCCAGCAGTCCCTACATGACAGGGTTTCAAGCTTTCTTT CASSPYMTGFQAFF
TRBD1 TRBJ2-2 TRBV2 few TGTGCCAGCACGCTGGGACAGGCGAACACCGGGGAGCTGTTTTTT CASTLGQANTGELFF
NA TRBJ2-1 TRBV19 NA TGTGCCAGTAGTAAACAGGAATCGTTTTACAATGAGCAGTTCTTC CASSKQESFYNEQFF
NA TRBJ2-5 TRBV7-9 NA TGTGCCAGCAGCCTCCAGGGGTACGAGACCCAGTACTTC CASSLQGYETQYF
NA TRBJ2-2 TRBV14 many TGTGCCAGCAGCCTTGCCTTTTCCCTCCGGGGCACCGGGGAGCTGTTTTTT CASSLAFSLRGTGELFF
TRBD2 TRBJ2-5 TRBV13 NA TGTGCCAGCAGCTCCGGACTAGCGGGAGAGGAGGAAGAGACCCAGTACTTC CASSSGLAGEEEETQYF
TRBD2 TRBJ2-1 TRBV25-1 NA TGTGCCAGCAGTGTGCGGTCGAGAGCGGGAAGCTCCTACAATGAGCAGTTCTTC CASSVRSRAGSSYNEQFF
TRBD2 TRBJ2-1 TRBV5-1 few TGCGCCAGCAGCTCTGCTAGCGGCTACAATGAGCAGTTCTTC CASSSASGYNEQFF
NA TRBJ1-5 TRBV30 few TGTGCCTGGAAGCGGGGACATGTTGGCAATCAGCCCCAGCATTTT CAWKRGHVGNQPQHF
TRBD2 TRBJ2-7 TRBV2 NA TGTGCCAGCAGGGGAGCGGGAGCTTCCTACGAGCAGTACTTC CASRGAGASYEQYF
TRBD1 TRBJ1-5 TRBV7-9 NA TGTGCCAGCAGCCTACAGGGGCATGGACAGCCCCAGCATTTT CASSLQGHGQPQHF
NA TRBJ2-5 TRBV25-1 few TGTGCCAGCAGTTGGGGGGTGCAAGAGACCCAGTACTTC CASSWGVQETQYF
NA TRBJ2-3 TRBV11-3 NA TGTGCCAGCAGCCCCCAACCTATAGGTAGCGGTCCGGATACGCAGTATTTT CASSPQPIGSGPDTQYF
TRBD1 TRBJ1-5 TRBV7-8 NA TGTGCCAGCAGCTACGACAGGGATCAGCCCCAGCATTTT CASSYDRDQPQHF
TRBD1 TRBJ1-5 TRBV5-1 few TGCGCCAGCAGCTTGGCAGGGGGCAGGGAGCCCCAGCATTTT CASSLAGGREPQHF
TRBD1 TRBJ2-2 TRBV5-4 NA TGTGCCAGCAGCTTACGAGACAGGGACACCGGGGAGCTGTTTTTT CASSLRDRDTGELFF
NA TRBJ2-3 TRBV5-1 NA TGCGCCAGCAGCTTGGAGAGCCCCACAGATACGCAGTATTTT CASSLESPTDTQYF
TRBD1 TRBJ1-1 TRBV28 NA TGTGCCAGCAGTATACAGGGGGTTGGGTACACTGAAGCTTTCTTT CASSIQGVGYTEAFF
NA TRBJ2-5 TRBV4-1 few TGCGCCAGCAGCCGATCGGACAGACAAGAGACCCAGTACTTC CASSRSDRQETQYF
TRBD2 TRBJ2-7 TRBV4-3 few TGCGCCAGCAGTCAGGGACTAGCGGCCGTAACACCGCGCTACGAGCAGTACTTC CASSQGLAAVTPRYEQYF
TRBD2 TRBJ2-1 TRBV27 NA TGTGCCAGCACCCCGGCTAGCGGGAGCCATGAGCAGTTCTTC CASTPASGSHEQFF
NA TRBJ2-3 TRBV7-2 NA TGTGCCAGCAGCCCCAGTATGTCAGATACGCAGTATTTT CASSPSMSDTQYF
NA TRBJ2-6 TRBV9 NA TGTGCCAGCAGCGCCGTTTTGTCTGGGGCCAACGTCCTGACTTTC CASSAVLSGANVLTF
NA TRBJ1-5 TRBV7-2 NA TGTGCCAGCAGCCCAGGGTGGAACGGTCAGCCCCAGCATTTT CASSPGWNGQPQHF
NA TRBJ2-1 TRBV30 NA TGTGCCTGGAGTCCCCGAGATGAGCAGTTCTTC CAWSPRDEQFF
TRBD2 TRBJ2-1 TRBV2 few TGTGCCAGCAGACCGGGACTAGCAGGCAATGAGCAGTTCTTC CASRPGLAGNEQFF
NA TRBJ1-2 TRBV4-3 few TGCGCCAGCAGCCAAGGGGCGCGAAACTATGGCTACACCTTC CASSQGARNYGYTF
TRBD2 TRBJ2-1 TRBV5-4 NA TGTGCCAGCCGGCGGACTAGCGGAGCCTACAATGAGCAGTTCTTC CASRRTSGAYNEQFF
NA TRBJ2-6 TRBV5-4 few TGTGCCAGCAGCGGGGCAGGGAACCCCTCTGGGGCCAACGTCCTGACTTTC CASSGAGNPSGANVLTF
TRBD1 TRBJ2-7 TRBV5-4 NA TGTGCCAGCAGCCCGAACAGGGGTCCTCCCCACGAGCAGTACTTC CASSPNRGPPHEQYF
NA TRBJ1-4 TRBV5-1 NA TGCGCCAGCAGCCCAGGGACCGGGGGGACTAATGAAAAACTGTTTTTT CASSPGTGGTNEKLFF
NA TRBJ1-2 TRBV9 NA TGTGCCAGCAGCGTAGCAGGCCACTATGGCTACACCTTC CASSVAGHYGYTF
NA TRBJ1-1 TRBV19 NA TGTGCCAGTACCAAAAATTGGAACACTGAAGCTTTCTTT CASTKNWNTEAFF
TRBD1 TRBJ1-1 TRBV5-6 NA TGTGCCAGCAGCTTCATACAGGGGGAAGCTTTCTTT CASSFIQGEAFF
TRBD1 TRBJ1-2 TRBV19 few TGTGCCAGTAGTCCCGGACAGGGGGCCCTGGGATATGGCTACACCTTC CASSPGQGALGYGYTF
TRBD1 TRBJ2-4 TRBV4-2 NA TGTGCCAGCGGAAGGACAGGGGGCGAAAACATTCAGTACTTC CASGRTGGENIQYF
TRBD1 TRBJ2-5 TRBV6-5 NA TGTGCCAGCAGTTACTCGTCGACAGGGGTACAAGAGACCCAGTACTTC CASSYSSTGVQETQYF
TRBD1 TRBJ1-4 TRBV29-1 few TGCAGCGCCCAGGGGGCTAATGAAAAACTGTTTTTT CSAQGANEKLFF
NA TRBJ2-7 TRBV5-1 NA TGCGCCAGCAGCTTGGTAGCAACGGGGTACGAGCAGTACTTC CASSLVATGYEQYF
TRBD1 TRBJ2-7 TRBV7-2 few TGTGCCAGCAGCCCCGACAGGGTGCGGAGCTCCTACGAGCAGTACTTC CASSPDRVRSSYEQYF